A single sample gave rise to the 24 T cell receptor beta chains below, sequenced in a study of response to subunit inactivated influenza vaccine. TCRdb re-analysed the RT-PCR reads in MiXCR, keeping a single row per CDR3 protein. The sample lists roughly 790,000 distinct CDR3 sequences, roughly 20% seen once, with about 10% in the top ten. This specimen was PBMCs from blood, taken approximately 5 days after vaccination. The source of these receptors is a man aged 50-60 years who received an inactivated influenza vaccine.

This chain joins TRBV6-1 and TRBJ1-5; 10 positions agree with TRBD1. With V trimmed by 1 base and J by 7 bases, 4 bases remained unmatched. Germline V gene sequence: CDR1 MNHNS, CDR2 SASEGT. The CDR3 totals 15 residues. In nucleotides, the CDR3 is TGTGCCAGCAGTGAAGGGGACAGGGGCTGGCAGCCCCAGCATTTT. This codes for CASSEGDRGWQPQHF.

The V and J genes are TRBV5-1 and TRBJ1-2; a possible D gene is TRBD1 (6 bases). The CDR3 extends over 14 amino acids. The germline gives CDR1 SGHRS, CDR2 YFSETQ. The V end was cut by 2 bases, the J end by 8 bases, with 16 bases between. The CDR3 loop reads CASSFQTGDWGYTF. CDR3 sequence (DNA): TGCGCCAGCAGCTTCCAGACAGGTGACTGGGGCTACACCTTC.

This clonotype was seen ten or more times. The chain uses TRBV12-3 or TRBV12-4 and TRBJ1-2, with a possible D match to TRBD1 (6 bases). The CDR3 totals 13 residues. The V gene lost 3 bases and the J gene lost 2 bases, with 7 bases spanning the gap. Here the CDR3 reads CASSFDRNYGYTF. The CDR3 DNA reads TGTGCCAGCAGTTTCGACAGGAACTATGGCTACACCTTC.

This clonotype has a handful of counts. This rearrangement joins TRBV15 to TRBJ2-7; 7 nucleotides align to TRBD2. Germline V gene lookup returns CDR1 LNHNV and CDR2 YYDKDF (reference sequence). The CDR3 length is 15 residues. J was trimmed by 5 bases and V by 5 bases; bases with no gene match: 12. The CDR3 DNA is TGTGCCACCAGCGACCCCGGTACTAGCGTGGACGAGCAGTACTTC. The encoded protein is CATSDPGTSVDEQYF. Looking up the rest from reference TRBV15 and TRBJ2-7 gives the full variable domain: DAMVIQNPRYQVTQFGKPVTLSCSQTLNHNVMYWYQQKSSQAPKLLFHYYDKDFNNEADTPDNFQSRRPNTSFCFLDIRSPGLGDTAMYLCATSDPGTSVDEQYFGPGTRLTVT.

The gene calls are TRBV5-1 and TRBJ2-5, with D tentatively TRBD2 (6 bases). The CDR3 is made up of 14 amino acids. V lost 4 bases and J 1 base, leaving 11 bases between the germline ends. CDR1 and CDR2 from the germline V gene are SGHRS and YFSETQ. The CDR3 DNA is TGCGCCAGCAGCGGGACTGGGGCCCAAGAGACCCAGTACTTC. It is translated as CASSGTGAQETQYF.

The chain recombines TRBV20-1 with TRBJ2-7; 13 bases map to TRBD2. Trimming removed 2 bases from V and 1 base from J; junction bases left unmatched: 2. The germline CDR1 and CDR2 sequences are DFQATT and SNEGSKA (reference sequence). CDR3 size: 15 residues. For the CDR3, the DNA is TGCAGTGCTAGACCGACTAGCGGGGGGTCCTACGAGCAGTACTTC. This translates into CSARPTSGGSYEQYF.

V usage is TRBV7-6 and J usage is TRBJ1-1; D is uncertain. V lost 1 base and J 6 bases, leaving 9 bases between the germline ends. This CDR3 comprises 13 residues. CDR1 is SGHVS and CDR2 is FNYEAQ in the germline V gene. CDR3 coding DNA: TGTGCCAGCAGCTTAGGTGGCGCAGCTGAAGCTTTCTTT. Translated, it gives CASSLGGAAEAFF. The full variable domain, in which reference TRBV7-6 and TRBJ1-1 provide the parts outside the CDR3, is GAGVSQSPRYKVTKRGQDVALRCDPISGHVSLYWYRQALGQGPEFLTYFNYEAQQDKSGLPNDRFSAERPEGSISTLTIQRTEQRDSAMYRCASSLGGAAEAFFGQGTRLTVV.

The rearrangement joins TRBV24-1 to TRBJ2-4; no firm D call. The CDR3 loop spans 12 amino acids. Deletions cut 2 bases from V and 8 bases from J, with 6 bases between. Germline assignment: CDR1 KGHDR and CDR2 SFDVKD. CDR3 bases: TGTGCCACCAGTGATTGGACGGACATTCAGTACTTC. It translates to CATSDWTDIQYF.

V and J are TRBV4-2 and TRBJ1-4; 9 bases match TRBD1. The germline V gene encodes CDR1 LGHNA and CDR2 YNFKEQ. There are 18 residues in the CDR3. J lost 0 bases, V lost 1 base, and 6 bases had no gene match. CDR3 loop: CASSQGPWTGATNEKLFF. CDR3 DNA: TGTGCCAGCAGCCAAGGTCCGTGGACAGGGGCAACTAATGAAAAACTGTTTTTT.

The chain has TRBV7-2 and TRBJ2-5, with D hard to call. V was cut by 2 bases and J by 5 bases, with 12 bases left in between. The CDR3 is made up of 14 amino acids. Germline CDR1 reads SGHTA; CDR2 reads FQGNSA. CDR3 coding DNA: TGTGCCAGCAGCTTAACTCTTATCAGGGAGACCCAGTACTTC. Translation: CASSLTLIRETQYF.

This clonotype showed up just a few times. DNA for the CDR3: TGTGCCAGCAGCCCCTTCTTGGGCCGCCAAGAGACCCAGTACTTC. This gives the protein CASSPFLGRQETQYF. This chain joins TRBV7-9 and TRBJ2-5; no reliable D call. Trimming pared 5 bases from V and 1 base from J, leaving 14 bases between. The CDR3 consists of 15 residues. Germline CDR1 reads SEHNR; CDR2 reads FQNEAQ (reference sequence).

The chain carries TRBV3-1 and TRBJ2-7; TRBD2 might be the D (6 bases). This CDR3 is 17 amino acids long. CDR1 is LGHDT, CDR2 YNNKEL, per germline (reference sequence). The CDR3 DNA reads as TGTACCTTCAGCCTGAAGGGAGGAGGTAGTACGCTCTACGAGCAGTACTTC. This sequence encodes CTFSLKGGGSTLYEQYF.

This clonotype was recorded a few times. This sequence joins TRBV7-2 and TRBJ2-3; TRBD2 might be the D (6 bases). CDR1 SGHTA and CDR2 FQGNSA come from the germline V gene. The V end lost 3 bases, the J end lost 6 bases, and 13 bases lay between the germline ends. The CDR3 spans 14 residues. CDR3 sequence reads: CASSFLGRGDTQYF. The CDR3 DNA reads as TGTGCCAGCAGCTTCCTCGGACGGGGGGATACGCAGTATTTT.

This clonotype was seen more than once but under ten times. The rearrangement links TRBV27 to TRBJ2-3, with no clear D. V was shortened by 3 bases and J by 2 bases, with 9 bases between the two germline ends. The CDR3 length is 14 residues. From germline, CDR1 is MNHEY and CDR2 SMNVEV (reference sequence). This CDR3 is CASSFVNPTDTQYF. Here the CDR3 DNA reads TGTGCCAGCAGTTTTGTGAACCCCACAGATACGCAGTATTTT.

This chain joins TRBV5-6 and TRBJ2-7, with D tentatively TRBD1 or TRBD2 (5 bases each). Trimming removed 0 bases at V and 1 base at J, with 11 bases between. In germline, CDR1 is SGHDT, CDR2 YYEEEE. The CDR3 has 15 residues. In DNA form, the CDR3 reads TGTGCCAGCAGCTTGGGAGGGGCGCATTCCTACGAGCAGTACTTC. It specifies CASSLGGAHSYEQYF. The whole variable domain, remainder taken from reference TRBV5-6 and TRBJ2-7, is DAGVTQSPTHLIKTRGQQVTLRCSPKSGHDTVSWYQQALGQGPQFIFQYYEEEERQRGNFPDRFSGHQFPNYSSELNVNALLLGDSALYLCASSLGGAHSYEQYFGPGTRLTVT.

V gene TRBV5-1 combines with J gene TRBJ2-1; 9 bases fit TRBD1. V was clipped by 2 bases and J by 8 bases; unmatched bases: 11. Germline CDR1 is SGHRS and CDR2 is YFSETQ. The CDR3 runs 16 residues. The CDR3 coding sequence is TGCGCCAGCAGCTTTTTAAGGACAGGGGTTGTCGATGAGCAGTTCTTC. This sequence encodes CASSFLRTGVVDEQFF. Full variable domain (outside the CDR3, taken from reference TRBV5-1 and TRBJ2-1): KAGVTQTPRYLIKTRGQQVTLSCSPISGHRSVSWYQQTPGQGLQFLFEYFSETQRNKGNFPGRFSGRQFSNSRSEMNVSTLELGDSALYLCASSFLRTGVVDEQFFGPGTRLTVL.

This clonotype was counted a single time. A junction end diverges from the germline sequence, so it may reflect a read error. In nucleotides, the CDR3 is TGTGACAGCAGCTCCCCTTGGACAGGGGGACCTATGAACACTGAAGCTTTCTTT. This encodes CDSSSPWTGGPMNTEAFF. The V gene is TRBV11-2, the J gene TRBJ1-1; 10 bases are a match to TRBD1. The CDR3 is 18 amino acids. Per germline, CDR1 SGHAT and CDR2 FQNNGV. Filled out from reference TRBV11-2 and TRBJ1-1, the complete variable domain reads EAGVAQSPRYKIIEKRQSVAFWCNPISGHATLYWYQQILGQGPKLLIQFQNNGVVDDSQLPKDRFSAERLKGVDSTLKIQPAKLEDSAVYLCDSSSPWTGGPMNTEAFFGQGTRLTVV.

The genes are TRBV29-1 and TRBJ2-1, with 10 bases that match TRBD1. With 7 bases clipped from V and 5 bases from J, the junction kept 5 bases outside the gene matches. The CDR3 is made up of 13 amino acids. The germline V gene has CDR1 SQVTM and CDR2 ANQGSEA. CDR3 in DNA: TGCAGCGCCCGGGACAGGGGAAACAATGAGCAGTTCTTC. Protein: CSARDRGNNEQFF.

This chain connects TRBV5-1 to TRBJ2-5; no reliable D call. This CDR3 is 11 amino acids long. Germline CDR1 is SGHRS and CDR2 is YFSETQ. The ends were cut back, 3 bases at V and 4 bases at J, with 4 bases in the middle. Here the CDR3 reads CASSWLETQYF. The CDR3 DNA reads TGCGCCAGCAGCTGGTTAGAGACCCAGTACTTC. Variable domain in full (rest from reference TRBV5-1 and TRBJ2-5): KAGVTQTPRYLIKTRGQQVTLSCSPISGHRSVSWYQQTPGQGLQFLFEYFSETQRNKGNFPGRFSGRQFSNSRSEMNVSTLELGDSALYLCASSWLETQYFGPGTRLLVL.

The chain recombines TRBV7-9 with TRBJ1-2; 11 bases fit TRBD1. Germline CDR1 is SEHNR and CDR2 is FQNEAQ (reference sequence). The CDR3 runs 16 residues. Trimming cost V 5 bases and J 4 bases; bases outside gene matches: 9. The CDR3 DNA sequence: TGTGCCAGCAGCCGGAATCCGGGACAGGGGGTCTATGGCTACACCTTC. Protein sequence: CASSRNPGQGVYGYTF.

V usage is TRBV7-8 and J usage is TRBJ2-2, with D unresolved. The CDR3 covers 15 residues. With 8 bases removed from V and 1 base from J, the gap between germline ends came to 14 bases. Germline V gene lookup returns CDR1 SGHVS and CDR2 FQNEAQ. CDR3 sequence (DNA): TGTGCCAGCCAGCTCTCGGTTAAGAACACCGGGGAGCTGTTTTTT. It is translated as CASQLSVKNTGELFF.

This chain connects TRBV10-3 to TRBJ2-1; 7 nucleotides line up with TRBD2. The CDR3 extends over 14 amino acids. CDR1 and CDR2 (germline): ENHRY, SYGVKD. V trimming: 6 bases; J trimming: 7 bases; junction bases outside the gene matches: 9. CDR3 sequence (DNA): TGTGCCATCAGGAGAGAGGGAGGGCGAAATGAGCAGTTCTTC. Translation gives CAIRREGGRNEQFF.

This clonotype was counted a few times. The CDR3 loop is CASSRKGGGSNQPQHF. In DNA form, the CDR3 reads TGTGCCAGCAGCCGCAAGGGAGGGGGCAGCAATCAGCCCCAGCATTTT. The chain has TRBV4-2 and TRBJ1-5, with 7 bases that match TRBD1. With V trimmed by 4 bases and J by 1 base, 7 bases remained unmatched. The length of the CDR3 is 16 residues. Germline CDR1 reads LGHNA; CDR2 reads YNFKEQ.

V usage is TRBV4-1 and J usage is TRBJ1-4; D is unresolved. The CDR3 is made up of 14 amino acids. Per the germline V gene, CDR1 is MGHRA and CDR2 is YSYEKL. The V end was cut by 5 bases, the J end by 0 bases, with 7 bases between. The CDR3 bases are TGCGCCAGCAGCAGACAATCAACTAATGAAAAACTGTTTTTT. It is translated as CASSRQSTNEKLFF.